This T cell receptor (beta chain) was identified during a study of blood T cell repertoires in COVID-19. Germline values: CDR1 SGHKS, CDR2 YYEKEE (reference sequence). The J segment lost 2 bases and the V segment lost 4 bases, leaving 4 bases of the junction unmatched. The CDR3 has 15 residues. TCRdb keeps only in-frame clones here, not all; method: immunoSEQ multiplex PCR. The sample yields over 70,000 clones, about 83% seen once. The chain joins TRBV5-5 to TRBJ2-3; 10 bases map to TRBD1. The TCR sequence derives from a human donor in a cohort sampled during active COVID-19. Sequencing was performed on peripheral blood. CDR3 bases: TGTGCCAGCAGCGGGACAGGGGTGGACACAGATACGCAGTATTTT. Amino acids: CASSGTGVDTDTQYF. Variable domain in full (rest from reference TRBV5-5 and TRBJ2-3): DAGVTQSPTHLIKTRGQQVTLRCSPISGHKSVSWYQQVLGQGPQFIFQYYEKEERGRGNFPDRFSARQFPNYSSELNVNALLLGDSALYLCASSGTGVDTDTQYFGPGTRLTVL.